The 18 T cell receptor beta chains listed next were all sequenced from one sample in a study of blood T cell dynamics during melanoma immunotherapy. Noted time point: week 3, after first cycle of checkpoint inhibitor. TCRdb's table, derived via immunoSEQ multiplex PCR, lists solely in-frame clones and lacks some. This sample yields approximately 14,000 clones, of which about 94% are seen a single time; roughly 0.92% belongs to the top ten. Sequenced here: blood, sampled from a patient treated with checkpoint blockade. These receptors came from a human donor with melanoma.

The chain recombines TRBV5-5 with TRBJ2-7; 7 nucleotides agree with TRBD1. This CDR3 comprises 13 residues. Trimming cost V 1 base and J 7 bases; bases outside gene matches: 5. CDR1 is SGHKS and CDR2 is YYEKEE in the germline V gene (reference sequence). CDR3 nucleotide sequence: TGTGCCAGCAGCTTGACAGGGGTGGGGGAGCAGTACTTC. This translates into CASSLTGVGEQYF.

This rearrangement joins TRBV19 to TRBJ2-1, with 12 bases matching TRBD2. This CDR3 is 16 amino acids long. In germline, CDR1 is LNHDA, CDR2 SQIVND (reference sequence). J lost 2 bases, V lost 5 bases, and 4 bases had no gene match. The CDR3 coding sequence is TGTGCCAGTAGTGCCCTAGCGGGGGGGGCCTACAATGAGCAGTTCTTC. Protein: CASSALAGGAYNEQFF.

The chain is built from TRBV19 and TRBJ1-3; unclear D gene. Trimming took 4 bases from V and 1 from J, leaving 17 bases between them. In germline, CDR1 is LNHDA, CDR2 SQIVND (reference sequence). CDR3 size: 17 residues. The CDR3 loop is CASSTRRETGSGNTIYF. The CDR3 DNA reads as TGTGCCAGTAGTACAAGGAGGGAGACGGGATCTGGAAACACCATATATTTT.

This clone appeared once. The chain joins TRBV30 to TRBJ1-2; D call uncertain. Trimming took off 7 bases at V and 6 bases at J, with 9 bases between the two ends. The CDR3 is 10 amino acids. CDR1 and CDR2 from the germline V gene are GTSNPN and SVGIG (reference sequence). CDR3 coding DNA: TGTGCCTTGCACCGGGATGGCTACACCTTC. Protein product: CALHRDGYTF. Drawing the rest from reference TRBV30 and TRBJ1-2, the complete variable domain is SQTIHQWPATLVQPVGSPLSLECTVEGTSNPNLYWYRQAAGRGLQLLFYSVGIGQISSEVPQNLSASRPQDRQFILSSKKLLLSDSGFYLCALHRDGYTFGSGTRLTVV.

This clone was seen once. The rearrangement uses TRBV5-4 and TRBJ2-1; TRBD2 aligns across 10 bases. This CDR3 spans 16 amino acids. The germline V gene has CDR1 SGHNT and CDR2 YYREEE (reference sequence). Trimming cost V 0 bases and J 4 bases; bases outside gene matches: 4. In DNA, the CDR3 is TGTGCCAGCAGCTTGGCCGGGACTAGCGTTTACAATGAGCAGTTCTTC. Protein sequence: CASSLAGTSVYNEQFF.

J is TRBJ1-5 and V is TRBV7-9; tentative D call: TRBD1 (5 bases). V lost 3 bases to trimming and J lost 5 bases, with 8 bases between them. The germline gives CDR1 SEHNR, CDR2 FQNEAQ (reference sequence). CDR3 length: 13 residues. CDR3 sequence: CASSLGEYQPQHF. CDR3 nucleotide sequence: TGTGCCAGCAGCTTGGGGGAATATCAGCCCCAGCATTTT. Filled out from reference TRBV7-9 and TRBJ1-5, the complete variable domain reads DTGVSQNPRHKITKRGQNVTFRCDPISEHNRLYWYRQTLGQGPEFLTYFQNEAQLEKSRLLSDRFSAERPKGSFSTLEIQRTEQGDSAMYLCASSLGEYQPQHFGDGTRLSIL.

This chain joins TRBV29-1 and TRBJ2-2, with D unclear. CDR3 length: 13 residues. With 6 bases removed from V and 4 bases from J, the gap between germline ends came to 12 bases. Germline V lookup: CDR1 SQVTM, CDR2 ANQGSEA. CDR3 sequence: CSVQLLATGELFF. The CDR3 nucleotides are TGCAGCGTGCAATTATTAGCCACCGGGGAGCTGTTTTTT.

This rearrangement joins TRBV7-3 to TRBJ2-3, with a possible D match to TRBD2 (6 bases). CDR3 length: 14 amino acids. Germline V gene sequence: CDR1 SGHTA, CDR2 FQGTGA. Trimming shortened V by 3 bases and J by 5 bases, and 12 bases separated the two germline ends. CDR3 in amino acids: CASSLGLAIDTQYF. DNA of the CDR3: TGTGCCAGCAGCTTGGGGCTAGCGATAGATACGCAGTATTTT.

This clone showed up just once. The chain joins TRBV21-1 to TRBJ1-5; no DNA check was done on the table's D call, TRBD1. TRBV21-1 is designated a pseudogene. This CDR3 has 11 residues. The CDR3 DNA is TGTGCCAGCAGCAAATTGGGCATAAAGCATTTT. This gives the protein CASSKLGIKHF.

The chain has TRBV5-4 and TRBJ2-2; D might be TRBD2 (5 bases). The germline gives CDR1 SGHNT, CDR2 YYREEE (reference sequence). This CDR3 has 18 amino acids. Trimming removed 4 bases at V and 5 bases at J, with 24 bases between. CDR3: CASSAPGNTPLGTGELFF. For the CDR3, the DNA is TGTGCCAGCAGCGCCCCCGGGAACACTCCACTTGGGACCGGGGAGCTGTTTTTT.

The count of this clone is one. The rearrangement joins TRBV19 to TRBJ2-5, with D perhaps TRBD2 (5 bases). Germline assignment: CDR1 LNHDA and CDR2 SQIVND (reference sequence). This CDR3 contains 13 residues. The V end was cut by 10 bases, the J end by 2 bases, with 14 bases between. The CDR3 region has the DNA TGTGCCACTCGACGGGGAATTCAAGAGACCCAGTACTTC. The encoded protein is CATRRGIQETQYF.

This clone showed up just once. The J gene is TRBJ1-2, the V gene TRBV5-6, with 7 bases matching TRBD1. Germline-derived CDR1 and CDR2 are SGHDT and YYEEEE. Germline trimming cut 0 bases from V and 6 bases from J; bases unmatched to any gene: 20. This CDR3 region has 19 residues. The CDR3 reads CASSLEFGPTGDPAHGYTF. CDR3 DNA: TGTGCCAGCAGCTTGGAATTCGGGCCTACAGGGGATCCAGCTCATGGCTACACCTTC.

The V call is TRBV19, the J call TRBJ2-7, with TRBD2 identical over 12 bases. This CDR3 region has 16 residues. Germline V gene data show CDR1 as LNHDA and CDR2 as SQIVND (reference sequence). V shed 3 bases, J shed 1 base, and the junction held 4 bases outside the gene matches. The chain's CDR3 is CASSIRLAGASYEQYF. As DNA, the CDR3 is TGTGCCAGTAGTATCCGACTAGCGGGAGCGTCCTACGAGCAGTACTTC.

The count of this clone is one. The chain uses TRBV10-1 and TRBJ2-5, with TRBD2 matching over 7 bases. The CDR3 spans 14 residues. Germline CDR1 is WNHNN and CDR2 is SYGVQD (reference sequence). The ends lost 4 bases at V and 5 bases at J; junction bases unmatched: 7. The CDR3 spells CASSGARGIETQYF. The CDR3 bases are TGCGCCAGCAGTGGAGCGCGGGGGATCGAGACCCAGTACTTC.

On this clone: Its ends do not fully match the called genes, so a read error is possible. This sequence joins TRBV19 and TRBJ2-1; a weak D match, TRBD2 (5 bases). Germline V gene sequence: CDR1 LNHDA, CDR2 SQIVND (reference sequence). This CDR3 region has 13 residues. The DNA of the CDR3 is TGTGCCTGTAGACCAGCGGCCTACAATGAGCAGTTCTTC. Residues: CACRPAAYNEQFF. The full variable domain, with the rest looked up from reference TRBV19 and TRBJ2-1, is DGGITQSPKYLFRKEGQNVTLSCEQNLNHDAMYWYRQDPGQGLRLIYYSQIVNDFQKGDIAEGYSVSREKKESFPLTVTSAQKNPTAFYLCACRPAAYNEQFFGPGTRLTVL.

The rearrangement links TRBV27 to TRBJ2-3, with 9 bases fitting TRBD2. Per the germline V gene, CDR1 is MNHEY and CDR2 is SMNVEV (reference sequence). This CDR3 contains 14 residues. The ends lost 5 bases at V and 7 bases at J; junction bases unmatched: 7. This CDR3 is CASSASGTLYTQYF. CDR3 bases: TGTGCCAGCAGTGCTAGCGGGACTCTCTATACGCAGTATTTT.

The chain has TRBV7-9 and TRBJ2-6, with a tentative D call TRBD1 (6 bases). V shed 6 bases and J shed 0 bases, with 9 bases lying between them. The CDR3 loop spans 15 amino acids. The germline V gene has CDR1 SEHNR and CDR2 FQNEAQ (reference sequence). The CDR3 nucleotides read TGTGCCAGCAGTCTAGGGGGCTCTGGGGCCAACGTCCTGACTTTC. Amino acids: CASSLGGSGANVLTF.

J is TRBJ2-5 and V is TRBV28, with D maybe TRBD2 (5 bases). Germline CDR1 is MDHEN and CDR2 is SYDVKM. This CDR3 has 13 residues. With 6 bases removed from V and 5 bases from J, the gap between germline ends came to 13 bases. CDR3 loop: CASRPGEGETQYF. Here the CDR3 DNA reads TGTGCCAGCAGGCCCGGGGAAGGGGAGACCCAGTACTTC.